Listed below are T cell receptor beta chains from one sample, sequenced in a study of vaccination and CD4 T cells after COVID-19. TCRdb re-called the PCR reads with MiXCR, one entry per CDR3 protein. The sample has some 10,000 distinct CDR3 sequences, about 47% seen once. For these receptors, no antigen is known. The sample was CD4+ T cells from blood, cultured in vitro. The receptors derive from a human donor who had recovered from COVID-19. CDR3s leave out the opening cysteine and the closing phenylalanine or tryptophan. Each record gives: V gene, CDR3 protein.

TRBV7-9 ASSLGALAGGTDTQY
TRBV2 ASSEALVGVYGYT
TRBV7-2 ASSPDTGGGNQPQH
TRBV7-2 ASSFQGAGANVLT
TRBV7-2 ASSSQAVRSTDTQY
TRBV20-1 SARVSLRQGPNYGYT
TRBV5-4 ASSSNWGSMNTEAF
TRBV12-3/TRBV12-4 ASSPRWPVREQY
TRBV9 ASSPRQGTDRAYGYT
TRBV6-5 ASSSPRAEGYT
TRBV6-1 ASGAGHLRETQY
TRBV6-1 ASRLVLAGGYEQY
TRBV2 ASRQLAVGQETQY
TRBV21-1 ASIPRPGTDSNQPQH
TRBV6-1 AMGGRGLSYT
TRBV27 ASRNLGQLSNQPQH
TRBV5-8 ASSSRWGQGVDGYT
TRBV11-2 ASSLKGGGVEQY
TRBV6-1 ASSAPDGNQPQH
TRBV6-2/TRBV6-3 ASSHSLVPAKNIQY
TRBV9 ASSVGESFKDTQY
TRBV20-1 SARVPLGDGETQY